This T cell receptor beta chain originates from a study of radiation and T cells in renal cell carcinoma. Study details: Nephrectomy followed 15 Gy stereotactic body radiation by 4 weeks.

The CDR3 covers 17 residues. From germline, CDR1 is MGHDK and CDR2 SYGVNS. The germline V and J ends were trimmed by 4 bases and 0 bases, with 18 bases remaining between them. Notes on the study in general: From baseline, blood top tumor clonotypes peaked at 2 weeks post-radiation.

Using immunoSEQ multiplex PCR, the repertoire was profiled, and TCRdb retains in-frame clones only, with some absent. The sample yields around 120,000 clones, 75% to 85% seen once. Stated time point: blood 2 weeks post-SBRT. The treatment: 15 Gy SBRT to primary tumor, nephrectomy 4 weeks later. Clear cell pathology was present in this patient's renal cell carcinoma. In regard to this clone: Its target is not known.

This receptor was identified in a woman aged 55-70 years with renal cell carcinoma. This chain connects TRBV25-1 to TRBJ2-5; D may be TRBD2 (6 bases). The sample here was blood, taken from a patient whose treatment included radiotherapy and nephrectomy. The CDR3 reads CASSAGLRSADQETQYF. CDR3 coding DNA: TGTGCCAGCAGTGCGGGACTTCGTTCAGCGGACCAAGAGACCCAGTACTTC.